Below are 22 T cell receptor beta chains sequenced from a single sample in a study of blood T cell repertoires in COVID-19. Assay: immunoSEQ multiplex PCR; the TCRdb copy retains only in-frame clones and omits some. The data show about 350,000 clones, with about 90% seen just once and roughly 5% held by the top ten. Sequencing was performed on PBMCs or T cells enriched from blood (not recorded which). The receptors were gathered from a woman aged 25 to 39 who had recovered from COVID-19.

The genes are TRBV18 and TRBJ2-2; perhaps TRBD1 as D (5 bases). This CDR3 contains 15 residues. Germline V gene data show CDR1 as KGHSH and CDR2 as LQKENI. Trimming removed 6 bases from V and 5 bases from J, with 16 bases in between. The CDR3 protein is CASSTRREGTGELFF. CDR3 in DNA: TGTGCCAGCTCCACCCGCAGGGAAGGAACCGGGGAGCTGTTTTTT.

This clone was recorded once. The CDR3 loop is CSVIQGNTEAFF. CDR3 sequence (DNA): TGCAGCGTGATACAGGGGAACACTGAAGCTTTCTTT. This chain uses TRBV29-1 with TRBJ1-1; a weak D match, TRBD1 (6 bases). Germline CDR1 reads SQVTM; CDR2 reads ANQGSEA. CDR3 size: 12 residues. Deletions cut 6 bases from V and 1 base from J, with 9 bases between.

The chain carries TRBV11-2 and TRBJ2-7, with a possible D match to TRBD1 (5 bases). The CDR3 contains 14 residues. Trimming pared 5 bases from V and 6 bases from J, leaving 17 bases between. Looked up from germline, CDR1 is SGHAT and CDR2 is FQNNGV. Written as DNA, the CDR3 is TGTGCCAGCAGCCCAGGGCAGCATAGGGTCGAGCAGTACTTC. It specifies CASSPGQHRVEQYF.

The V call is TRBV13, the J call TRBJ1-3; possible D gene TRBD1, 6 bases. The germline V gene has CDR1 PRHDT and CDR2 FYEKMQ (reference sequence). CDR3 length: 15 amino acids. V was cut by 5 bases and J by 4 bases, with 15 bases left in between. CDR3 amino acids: CASSVEQGEGNTIYF. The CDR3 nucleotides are TGTGCCAGCAGCGTGGAACAGGGCGAGGGAAACACCATATATTTT.

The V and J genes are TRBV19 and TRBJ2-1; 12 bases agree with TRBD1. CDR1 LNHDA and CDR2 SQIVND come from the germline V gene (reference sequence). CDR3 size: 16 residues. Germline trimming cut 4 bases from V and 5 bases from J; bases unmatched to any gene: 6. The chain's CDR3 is CASSTRGQGADNEQFF. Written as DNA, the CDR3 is TGTGCCAGTAGTACACGGGGACAGGGGGCCGACAATGAGCAGTTCTTC.

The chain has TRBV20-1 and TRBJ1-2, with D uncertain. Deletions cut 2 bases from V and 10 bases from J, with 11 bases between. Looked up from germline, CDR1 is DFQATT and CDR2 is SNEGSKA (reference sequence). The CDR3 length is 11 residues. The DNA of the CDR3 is TGCAGTGCTAGACCAGACTCGTCCTACACCTTC. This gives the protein CSARPDSSYTF.

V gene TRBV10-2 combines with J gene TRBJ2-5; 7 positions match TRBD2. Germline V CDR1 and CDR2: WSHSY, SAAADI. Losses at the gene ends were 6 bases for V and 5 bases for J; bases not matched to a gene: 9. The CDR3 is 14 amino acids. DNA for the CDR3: TGCGCCAGCAGCGGGAGCGGGGCCGGGGAGACCCAGTACTTC. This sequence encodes CASSGSGAGETQYF.

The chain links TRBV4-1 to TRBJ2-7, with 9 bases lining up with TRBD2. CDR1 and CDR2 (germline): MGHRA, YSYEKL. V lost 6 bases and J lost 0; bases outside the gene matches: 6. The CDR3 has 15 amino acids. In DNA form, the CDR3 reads TGCGCCAGCAGACAACTAGCGGGTGACTCCTACGAGCAGTACTTC. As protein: CASRQLAGDSYEQYF.

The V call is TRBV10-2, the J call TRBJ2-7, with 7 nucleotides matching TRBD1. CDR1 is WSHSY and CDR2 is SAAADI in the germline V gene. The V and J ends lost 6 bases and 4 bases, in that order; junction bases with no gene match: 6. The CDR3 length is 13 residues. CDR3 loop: CASREGARYEQYF. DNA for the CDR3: TGCGCCAGCAGAGAGGGGGCGAGATACGAGCAGTACTTC.

CDR3 coding DNA: TGTGCCAGCAGCTTAAATGGCGGACAGAGGCAGTATTTT. Encoded protein: CASSLNGGQRQYF. V usage is TRBV7-3 and J usage is TRBJ2-3; a possible D gene is TRBD1 (6 bases). V dropped 1 base and J dropped 11 bases, with 13 bases sitting between them. The germline gives CDR1 SGHTA, CDR2 FQGTGA. The CDR3 length is 13 residues.

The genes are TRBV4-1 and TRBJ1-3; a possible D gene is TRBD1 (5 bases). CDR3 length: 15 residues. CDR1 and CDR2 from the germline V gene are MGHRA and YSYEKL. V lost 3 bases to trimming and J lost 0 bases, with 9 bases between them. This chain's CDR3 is CASSHPGRSGNTIYF. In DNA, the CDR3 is TGCGCCAGCAGCCACCCAGGGCGCTCTGGAAACACCATATATTTT.

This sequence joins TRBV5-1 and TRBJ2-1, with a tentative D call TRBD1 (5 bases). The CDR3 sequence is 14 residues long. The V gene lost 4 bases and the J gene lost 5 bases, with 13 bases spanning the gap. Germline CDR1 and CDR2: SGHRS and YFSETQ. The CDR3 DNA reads TGCGCCAGCAGCCTTTCACCAGGGAACAATGAGCAGTTCTTC. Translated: CASSLSPGNNEQFF.

The CDR3 sequence: CASSPRGGGGSGNTIYF. CDR3 DNA: TGTGCCAGCAGCCCCCGCGGGGGTGGGGGCTCTGGAAACACCATATATTTT. V and J are TRBV3-1 (or the pseudogene TRBV3-2) and TRBJ1-3, with D possibly being TRBD1 (5 bases). CDR1 is LGHDT and CDR2 is YNNKEL in the germline V gene (reference sequence). V lost 4 bases, J lost 0 bases, and 16 bases lay in between. There are 17 residues in the CDR3.

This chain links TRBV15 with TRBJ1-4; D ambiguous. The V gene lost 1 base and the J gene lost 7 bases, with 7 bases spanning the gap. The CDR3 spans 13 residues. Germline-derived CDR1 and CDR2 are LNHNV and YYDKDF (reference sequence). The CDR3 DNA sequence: TGTGCCACCAGCAGAGGAGCGACTGAAAAACTGTTTTTT. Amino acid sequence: CATSRGATEKLFF.

As DNA, the CDR3 is TGTGCCAGCAGCCGGCTAGCGGGGGGGTATGTCGAGACCCAGTACTTC. It translates to CASSRLAGGYVETQYF. The V call is TRBV3-1 (or the pseudogene TRBV3-2), the J call TRBJ2-5, with 12 bases lining up with TRBD2. CDR3 length: 16 amino acids. V lost 4 bases, J lost 5 bases, and 8 bases stayed unmatched. Germline values: CDR1 LGHDT, CDR2 YNNKEL (reference sequence).

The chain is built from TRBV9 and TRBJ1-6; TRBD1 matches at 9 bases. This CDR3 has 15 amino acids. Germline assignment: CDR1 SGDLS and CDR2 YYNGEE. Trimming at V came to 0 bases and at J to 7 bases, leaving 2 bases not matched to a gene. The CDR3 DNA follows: TGTGCCAGCAGCGTAGAAGACAGGGGGAATTCACCCCTCCACTTT. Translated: CASSVEDRGNSPLHF.

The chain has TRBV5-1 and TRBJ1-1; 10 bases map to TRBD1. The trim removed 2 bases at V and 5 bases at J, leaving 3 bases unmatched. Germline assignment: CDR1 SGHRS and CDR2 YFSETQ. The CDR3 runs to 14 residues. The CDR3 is CASSFDRGRTEAFF. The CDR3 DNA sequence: TGCGCCAGCAGCTTCGACAGGGGGCGGACTGAAGCTTTCTTT.

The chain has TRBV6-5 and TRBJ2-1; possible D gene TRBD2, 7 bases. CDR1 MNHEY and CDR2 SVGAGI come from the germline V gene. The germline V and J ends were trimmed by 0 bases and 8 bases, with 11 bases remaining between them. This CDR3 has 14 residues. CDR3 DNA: TGTGCCAGCAGTTACTCAACGGGGGGCGATGAGCAGTTCTTC. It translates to CASSYSTGGDEQFF.

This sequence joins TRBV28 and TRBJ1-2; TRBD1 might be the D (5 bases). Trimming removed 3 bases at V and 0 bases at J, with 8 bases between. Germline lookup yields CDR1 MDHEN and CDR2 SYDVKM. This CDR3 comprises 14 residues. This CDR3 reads CASSLGGTNYGYTF. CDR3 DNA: TGTGCCAGCAGTTTGGGGGGTACTAACTATGGCTACACCTTC.

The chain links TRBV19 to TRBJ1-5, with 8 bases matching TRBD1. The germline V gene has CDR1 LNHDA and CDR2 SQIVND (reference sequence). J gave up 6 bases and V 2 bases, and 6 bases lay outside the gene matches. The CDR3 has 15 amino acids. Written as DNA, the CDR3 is TGTGCCAGTAGTATAAGTGCAGGGGGCGGTCAGCCCCAGCATTTT. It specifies CASSISAGGGQPQHF. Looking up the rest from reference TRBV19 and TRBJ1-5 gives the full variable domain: DGGITQSPKYLFRKEGQNVTLSCEQNLNHDAMYWYRQDPGQGLRLIYYSQIVNDFQKGDIAEGYSVSREKKESFPLTVTSAQKNPTAFYLCASSISAGGGQPQHFGDGTRLSIL.

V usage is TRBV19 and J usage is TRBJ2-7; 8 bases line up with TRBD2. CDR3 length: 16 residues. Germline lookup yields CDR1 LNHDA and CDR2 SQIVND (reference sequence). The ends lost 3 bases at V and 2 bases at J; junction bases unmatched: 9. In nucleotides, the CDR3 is TGTGCCAGTAGTATTCGGAACGCGGGGGGAGCCTACGAGCAGTACTTC. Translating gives CASSIRNAGGAYEQYF.

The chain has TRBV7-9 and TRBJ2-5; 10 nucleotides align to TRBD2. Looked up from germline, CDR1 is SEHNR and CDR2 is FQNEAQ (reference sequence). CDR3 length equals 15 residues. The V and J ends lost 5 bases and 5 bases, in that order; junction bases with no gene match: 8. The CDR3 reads CASSPRAGGQETQYF. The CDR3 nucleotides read TGTGCCAGCAGCCCCAGAGCGGGGGGGCAGGAGACCCAGTACTTC.